Presented here are 31 T cell receptor beta chains from one specimen sequenced in a study of T-cell reconstitution after alpha-beta-depleted transplantation in children. Researchers prepared the TCRbeta library using unique molecular identifiers, the study reports. MiXCR was run by TCRdb on the PCR reads, yielding one entry per CDR3 protein. The sample includes about 980,000 distinct CDR3 sequences, about 26% of them seen just once. Sequences were derived from PBMCs, mostly from graft donor cells, sampled 360 days after TCRalphabeta/CD19-depleted stem cell transplant. The source of these receptors is a boy under three years old who had a stem cell transplant for SCID, so the T cells may come from the graft donor.

This clonotype was seen a handful of times. This rearrangement joins TRBV6-5 to TRBJ2-1; TRBD1 or TRBD2 may be the D gene (6 bases each). From germline, CDR1 is MNHEY and CDR2 SVGAGI. Trimming took 0 bases from V and 3 from J, leaving 15 bases between them. The CDR3 loop spans 17 amino acids. CDR3 region: CASSYSLRDTFYNEQFF. For the CDR3, the DNA is TGTGCCAGCAGTTACTCGTTGCGGGACACCTTCTACAATGAGCAGTTCTTC.

This clonotype was picked up a small number of times. This sequence joins TRBV7-6 and TRBJ2-1; tentative D call: TRBD2 (5 bases). The CDR3 runs to 16 residues. Trimming stripped 3 bases from V and 6 bases from J, with 18 bases between. CDR1 is SGHVS and CDR2 is FNYEAQ in the germline V gene. The CDR3 DNA reads as TGTGCCAGCAGCTTGACGGGGATCTTACGGGGCAATGAGCAGTTCTTC. Amino acid sequence: CASSLTGILRGNEQFF.

The chain's CDR3 is CASSLKVPLHF. Written as DNA, the CDR3 is TGTGCCAGCAGCTTAAAGGTTCCCCTCCACTTT. V is TRBV7-9 and J is TRBJ1-6; D is unclear. Germline CDR1 is SEHNR and CDR2 is FQNEAQ (reference sequence). The CDR3 is 11 amino acids. Trimming left V 2 bases short and J 13 bases short, with 6 bases between.

The chain recombines TRBV12-3 or TRBV12-4 with TRBJ2-1, with 9 bases lining up with TRBD2. The CDR3 consists of 15 residues. J lost 4 bases, V lost 7 bases, and 8 bases had no gene match. The CDR3 region has the DNA TGTGCCAGCACTCAGCGGGGGGTAATGTACAATGAGCAGTTCTTC. The encoded protein is CASTQRGVMYNEQFF.

This clonotype was seen more than once but under ten times. The chain has TRBV7-9 and TRBJ2-7; weak D call: TRBD2 (6 bases). Trimming stripped 7 bases from V and 4 bases from J, with 20 bases between. From germline, CDR1 is SEHNR and CDR2 FQNEAQ (reference sequence). The CDR3 has 15 residues. As DNA, the CDR3 is TGTGCCAGCATCTCTGGGGGAGGAAATAGTTACGAGCAGTACTTC. It specifies CASISGGGNSYEQYF.

The chain joins TRBV12-5 to TRBJ2-5; unclear D gene. The germline V gene has CDR1 LGHNT and CDR2 FRNRAP. Deletions cut 5 bases from V and 5 bases from J, with 6 bases between. The length of the CDR3 is 11 residues. CDR3 in DNA: TGTGCTAGTGGTCTCGTTGAGACCCAGTACTTC. Protein sequence: CASGLVETQYF.

This chain uses TRBV6-4 with TRBJ2-3; D may correspond to TRBD1 or TRBD2 (6 bases each). The CDR3 has 14 residues. Trimming stripped 6 bases from V and 5 bases from J, with 15 bases between. The V gene's germline CDR1 is MRHNA and CDR2 SNTAGT. The CDR3 DNA reads as TGTGCCAGCAGCCTGGGGGGCCCCGTAGATACGCAGTATTTT. It is translated as CASSLGGPVDTQYF.

The rearrangement joins TRBV4-1 to TRBJ2-3; D is unclear. Germline CDR1 MGHRA, CDR2 YSYEKL. The V and J ends lost 0 bases and 3 bases respectively, with 13 bases between them. The CDR3 covers 16 residues. The DNA of the CDR3 is TGCGCCAGCAGCCAAGATGTCCGGTTCCTGACAGATACGCAGTATTTT. Amino acid sequence: CASSQDVRFLTDTQYF.

This rearrangement joins TRBV18 to TRBJ1-1; D unresolved. The CDR3 contains 13 residues. The germline CDR1 and CDR2 sequences are KGHSH and LQKENI. V dropped 6 bases and J dropped 1 base, with 9 bases sitting between them. CDR3 in DNA: TGTGCCAGCTCGAGAACTCCGAACACTGAAGCTTTCTTT. It encodes CASSRTPNTEAFF.

V gene TRBV5-1 combines with J gene TRBJ2-3; D is tentatively TRBD1 or TRBD2 (5 bases each). In germline, CDR1 is SGHRS, CDR2 YFSETQ. This CDR3 contains 16 residues. The germline V and J ends were trimmed by 0 bases and 0 bases, with 11 bases remaining between them. CDR3 in amino acids: CASSLAGRSSTDTQYF. In DNA, the CDR3 is TGCGCCAGCAGCTTGGCGGGACGGTCTAGCACAGATACGCAGTATTTT.

This clonotype was counted only a few times. This chain links TRBV5-5 with TRBJ2-1, with 9 bases fitting TRBD1. This CDR3 has 15 amino acids. The V gene's germline CDR1 is SGHKS and CDR2 YYEKEE (reference sequence). V lost 2 bases, J lost 8 bases, and 8 bases stayed unmatched. The DNA for the CDR3 is TGTGCCAGCAGCTTTATGGGACAGGGTGTGGATGAGCAGTTCTTC. Translating it yields CASSFMGQGVDEQFF.

This clonotype was seen a handful of times. J is TRBJ2-7 and V is TRBV20-1, with 10 nucleotides matching TRBD1. Germline CDR1 is DFQATT and CDR2 is SNEGSKA (reference sequence). The V gene end was trimmed by 5 bases and the J gene end by 4 bases; junction bases not matched to a gene: 5. This CDR3 has 13 residues. The CDR3 loop reads CSACRDRGYEQYF. Here the CDR3 DNA reads TGCAGTGCTTGCCGGGACAGGGGATACGAGCAGTACTTC.

The table lists this clonotype with a few counts. The rearrangement joins TRBV6-2 or TRBV6-3 to TRBJ2-1, with 11 bases that match TRBD2. Germline assignment: CDR1 MNHEY and CDR2 SVGEGT. Trimming removed 6 bases from V and 8 bases from J; junction bases left unmatched: 6. The CDR3 has 14 residues. This CDR3 is CASRPVAGGDEQFF. The CDR3 DNA is TGTGCCAGCAGGCCCGTAGCGGGGGGGGATGAGCAGTTCTTC.

This rearrangement joins TRBV20-1 to TRBJ2-7; 8 positions agree with TRBD2. The CDR3 extends over 15 amino acids. Trimming took 3 bases from V and 0 from J; bases not matched to a gene: 7. CDR1 is DFQATT, CDR2 SNEGSKA, per germline (reference sequence). The CDR3 coding sequence is TGCAGTGCTAGTCGGGAGGGGCTTAACTCCTACGAGCAGTACTTC. Its protein is CSASREGLNSYEQYF.

The table lists this clonotype with a count of one. The rearrangement joins TRBV10-3 to TRBJ2-1; 8 bases align to TRBD1. The germline V gene has CDR1 ENHRY and CDR2 SYGVKD. V shed 5 bases and J 10 bases; nucleotides not matched to a gene: 4. This CDR3 has 12 residues. CDR3 amino acids: CAISPGGWEQFF. Written as DNA, the CDR3 is TGTGCCATCAGTCCAGGGGGCTGGGAGCAGTTCTTC.

V gene TRBV20-1 combines with J gene TRBJ2-7; no definite D call. V lost 5 bases and J lost 6, with 8 bases in between. CDR1 and CDR2 (germline): DFQATT, SNEGSKA (reference sequence). This CDR3 is 10 amino acids long. The CDR3 reads CSAFDREQYF. CDR3 nucleotides: TGCAGTGCTTTTGACCGCGAGCAGTACTTC.

This clonotype was recorded a few times. V is TRBV5-1 and J is TRBJ2-2; perhaps D is TRBD1 or TRBD2 (6 bases each). Deletions cut 0 bases from V and 2 bases from J, with 14 bases between. The CDR3 contains 17 residues. Germline V gene data show CDR1 as SGHRS and CDR2 as YFSETQ. CDR3 coding DNA: TGCGCCAGCAGCTTGGTAGCACAGGGACTCAACACCGGGGAGCTGTTTTTT. Translation gives CASSLVAQGLNTGELFF.

This clonotype occurred a few times. V usage is TRBV28 and J usage is TRBJ2-5; D perhaps matches TRBD1 (5 bases). CDR1 and CDR2 from the germline V gene are MDHEN and SYDVKM. This CDR3 has 14 residues. V was trimmed by 2 bases and J by 5 bases, leaving 12 bases between them. The CDR3 sequence is CASSLESGWETQYF. DNA for the CDR3: TGTGCCAGCAGTTTAGAATCAGGGTGGGAGACCCAGTACTTC.

The table lists this clonotype with a few counts. The chain uses TRBV12-3 or TRBV12-4 and TRBJ2-5; possibly TRBD1 for D (6 bases). V lost 8 bases and J 2 bases, leaving 15 bases between the germline ends. CDR3 size: 14 residues. In DNA, the CDR3 is TGTGCCAGCTCCCCGGGACACCGACAAGAGACCCAGTACTTC. It encodes CASSPGHRQETQYF.

Here the CDR3 reads CASSLGPPINTDTQYF. The CDR3 nucleotides are TGTGCCAGCAGCTTAGGCCCACCAATCAACACAGATACGCAGTATTTT. This sequence joins TRBV11-1 and TRBJ2-3; D gene uncertain. The CDR3 has 16 amino acids. Trimming removed 1 base from V and 2 bases from J, with 13 bases in between. CDR1 is SGHAT, CDR2 FQDESV, per germline (reference sequence).

The J gene is TRBJ2-3, the V gene TRBV24-1; D not resolved. Trimming left V 3 bases short and J 3 bases short, with 12 bases between. This CDR3 has 15 residues. CDR1 is KGHDR and CDR2 is SFDVKD in the germline V gene. CDR3 nucleotide sequence: TGTGCCACCAGTGATAGGAGAGGCGCGACAGATACGCAGTATTTT. It encodes CATSDRRGATDTQYF.

This clonotype was detected only a few times. V and J are TRBV3-1 and TRBJ1-4; D is perhaps TRBD1 (5 bases). V dropped 6 bases and J dropped 0 bases, with 11 bases sitting between them. CDR1 and CDR2 from the germline V gene are LGHDT and YNNKEL (reference sequence). This CDR3 contains 15 residues. CDR3 DNA: TGTGCCAGCAGGAAAAGGGACGCAACTAATGAAAAACTGTTTTTT. Its protein is CASRKRDATNEKLFF.

This clonotype showed up just a few times. The chain has TRBV29-1 and TRBJ1-2, with D perhaps TRBD1 (6 bases). There are 13 residues in the CDR3. Germline V CDR1 and CDR2: SQVTM, ANQGSEA. Trimming left V 4 bases short and J 8 bases short, with 17 bases between. The CDR3 nucleotides are TGCAGCGTTGGCGATCAGGGGATTCAAGGCTACACCTTC. This gives the protein CSVGDQGIQGYTF.

The chain couples TRBV5-4 to TRBJ1-1, with D possibly matching TRBD1 (5 bases). This CDR3 comprises 15 residues. V was cut by 3 bases and J by 7 bases, with 19 bases left in between. Germline V CDR1 and CDR2: SGHNT, YYREEE (reference sequence). The CDR3 loop is CASSSVLRTINEAFF. CDR3 nucleotides: TGTGCCAGCAGCTCTGTGCTACGGACAATCAATGAAGCTTTCTTT. The full variable domain, with the rest looked up from reference TRBV5-4 and TRBJ1-1, is ETGVTQSPTHLIKTRGQQVTLRCSSQSGHNTVSWYQQALGQGPQFIFQYYREEENGRGNFPPRFSGLQFPNYSSELNVNALELDDSALYLCASSSVLRTINEAFFGQGTRLTVV.

The CDR3 DNA reads as TGCAGTGCTAGACCCTCCGCTGGACAGGGATCCTTGAGCTCTGGGGCCAACGTCCTGACTTTC. Amino acids: CSARPSAGQGSLSSGANVLTF. This rearrangement joins TRBV20-1 to TRBJ2-6, with TRBD1 matching over 8 bases. The J segment lost 0 bases and the V segment lost 2 bases, leaving 18 bases of the junction unmatched. CDR3 size: 21 residues. The germline CDR1 and CDR2 sequences are DFQATT and SNEGSKA (reference sequence).

The chain couples TRBV5-5 to TRBJ2-1, with 7 bases that match TRBD1. The CDR3 loop spans 15 amino acids. Germline CDR1 reads SGHKS; CDR2 reads YYEKEE (reference sequence). V was clipped by 4 bases and J by 2 bases; unmatched bases: 6. The CDR3 loop reads CASSRQQGTYNEQFF. Here the CDR3 DNA reads TGTGCCAGCAGCCGGCAACAGGGGACCTACAATGAGCAGTTCTTC. The complete variable domain, with remaining parts taken from reference TRBV5-5 and TRBJ2-1, reads DAGVTQSPTHLIKTRGQQVTLRCSPISGHKSVSWYQQVLGQGPQFIFQYYEKEERGRGNFPDRFSARQFPNYSSELNVNALLLGDSALYLCASSRQQGTYNEQFFGPGTRLTVL.

The V and J genes are TRBV6-2 or TRBV6-3 and TRBJ1-1; perhaps TRBD1 as D (5 bases). Germline V lookup: CDR1 MNHEY, CDR2 SVGEGT. The V end lost 5 bases, the J end lost 5 bases, and 18 bases lay between the germline ends. There are 15 residues in the CDR3. CDR3 residues: CASSGQVLGVTEAFF. The CDR3 region has the DNA TGTGCCAGCAGTGGGCAGGTACTAGGGGTGACTGAAGCTTTCTTT.

The table lists this clonotype with a few counts. The CDR3: CATRMGTEAFF. The CDR3 DNA reads TGTGCCACCAGGATGGGGACTGAAGCTTTCTTT. This chain uses TRBV24-1 with TRBJ1-1; D unclear. Trimming stripped 7 bases from V and 5 bases from J, with 7 bases between. This CDR3 region has 11 residues. Per the germline V gene, CDR1 is KGHDR and CDR2 is SFDVKD.

The CDR3 DNA follows: TGTGCCAGCAGCCCCGAGATTAGCGGGGGGGCCCATGAGCAGTTCTTC. As protein: CASSPEISGGAHEQFF. This chain links TRBV7-2 with TRBJ2-1, with 11 bases aligning to TRBD2. CDR3 length equals 16 residues. CDR1 and CDR2 from the germline V gene are SGHTA and FQGNSA. The V and J ends lost 5 bases and 8 bases, in that order; junction bases with no gene match: 11. Combining the CDR3 with reference TRBV7-2 and TRBJ2-1 gives the whole variable domain GAGVSQSPSNKVTEKGKDVELRCDPISGHTALYWYRQSLGQGLEFLIYFQGNSAPDKSGLPSDRFSAERTGGSVSTLTIQRTQQEDSAVYLCASSPEISGGAHEQFFGPGTRLTVL.

V usage is TRBV5-1 and J usage is TRBJ1-2; 8 positions match TRBD1. With V trimmed by 4 bases and J by 3 bases, 11 bases remained unmatched. The CDR3 length is 16 residues. CDR1 is SGHRS, CDR2 YFSETQ, per germline. CDR3 loop: CASSKSDRGSDYGYTF. The CDR3 DNA reads TGCGCCAGCAGCAAATCTGACAGGGGATCGGACTATGGCTACACCTTC.

This clonotype was counted a single time. The chain has TRBV19 and TRBJ2-7; 11 bases line up with TRBD1. This CDR3 spans 15 amino acids. J was trimmed by 2 bases and V by 5 bases; bases with no gene match: 5. The V gene's germline CDR1 is LNHDA and CDR2 SQIVND (reference sequence). CDR3 bases: TGTGCCAGTAGTTACGGGACAGGGGGAACCTACGAGCAGTACTTC. This translates into CASSYGTGGTYEQYF.